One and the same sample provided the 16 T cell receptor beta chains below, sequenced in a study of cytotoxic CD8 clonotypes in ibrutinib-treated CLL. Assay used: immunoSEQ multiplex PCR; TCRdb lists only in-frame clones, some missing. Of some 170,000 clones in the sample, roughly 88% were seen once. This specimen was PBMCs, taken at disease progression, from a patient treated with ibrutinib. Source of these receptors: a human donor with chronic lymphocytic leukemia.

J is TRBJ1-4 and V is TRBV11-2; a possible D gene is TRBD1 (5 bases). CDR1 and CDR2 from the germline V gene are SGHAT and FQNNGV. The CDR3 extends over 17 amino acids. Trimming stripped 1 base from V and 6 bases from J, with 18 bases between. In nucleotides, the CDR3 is TGTGCCAGCAGCTTAGGCGGGGGGGGTTTGTTTTATGAAAAACTGTTTTTT. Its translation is CASSLGGGGLFYEKLFF.

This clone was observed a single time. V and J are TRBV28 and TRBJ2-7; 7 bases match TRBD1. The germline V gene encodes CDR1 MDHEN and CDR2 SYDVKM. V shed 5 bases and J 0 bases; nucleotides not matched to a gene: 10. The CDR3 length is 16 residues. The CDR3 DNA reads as TGTGCCAGCAGTCCTCCGGGACAGCGCCTCTCCTACGAGCAGTACTTC. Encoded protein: CASSPPGQRLSYEQYF.

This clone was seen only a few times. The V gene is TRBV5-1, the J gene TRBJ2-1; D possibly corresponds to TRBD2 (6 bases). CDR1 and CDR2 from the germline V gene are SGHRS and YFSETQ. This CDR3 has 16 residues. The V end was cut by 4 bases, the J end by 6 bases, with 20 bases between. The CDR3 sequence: CASSPASATPSNEQFF. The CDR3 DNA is TGCGCCAGCAGCCCGGCTAGCGCCACACCGTCCAATGAGCAGTTCTTC.

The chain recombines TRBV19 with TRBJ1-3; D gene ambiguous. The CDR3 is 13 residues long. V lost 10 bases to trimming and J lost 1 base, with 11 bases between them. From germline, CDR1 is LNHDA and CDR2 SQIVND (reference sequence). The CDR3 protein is CATLRDSGNTIYF. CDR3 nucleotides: TGTGCCACCCTCCGGGATTCTGGAAACACCATATATTTT. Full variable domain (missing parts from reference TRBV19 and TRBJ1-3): DGGITQSPKYLFRKEGQNVTLSCEQNLNHDAMYWYRQDPGQGLRLIYYSQIVNDFQKGDIAEGYSVSREKKESFPLTVTSAQKNPTAFYLCATLRDSGNTIYFGEGSWLTVV.

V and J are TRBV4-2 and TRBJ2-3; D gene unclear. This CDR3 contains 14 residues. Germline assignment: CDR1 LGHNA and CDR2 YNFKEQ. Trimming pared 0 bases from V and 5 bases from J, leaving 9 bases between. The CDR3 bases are TGTGCCAGCAGCCAAGAAGCTGGTAGAGATACGCAGTATTTT. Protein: CASSQEAGRDTQYF.

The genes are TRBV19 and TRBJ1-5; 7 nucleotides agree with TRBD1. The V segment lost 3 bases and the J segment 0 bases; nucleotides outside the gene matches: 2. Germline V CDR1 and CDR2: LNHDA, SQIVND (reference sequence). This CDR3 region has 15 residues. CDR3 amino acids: CASSMTGISNQPQHF. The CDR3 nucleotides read TGTGCCAGTAGTATGACAGGGATTAGCAATCAGCCCCAGCATTTT.

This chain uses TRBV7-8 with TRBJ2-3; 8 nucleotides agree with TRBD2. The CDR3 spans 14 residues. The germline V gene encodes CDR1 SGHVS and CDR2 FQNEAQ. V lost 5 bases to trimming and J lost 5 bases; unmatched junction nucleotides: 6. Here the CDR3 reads CASSGTAGEDTQYF. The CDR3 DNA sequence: TGTGCCAGCAGCGGCACAGCGGGAGAAGATACGCAGTATTTT. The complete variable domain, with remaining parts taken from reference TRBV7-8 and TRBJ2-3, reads GAGVSQSPRYKVAKRGQDVALRCDPISGHVSLFWYQQALGQGPEFLTYFQNEAQLDKSGLPSDRFFAERPEGSVSTLKIQRTQQEDSAVYLCASSGTAGEDTQYFGPGTRLTVL.

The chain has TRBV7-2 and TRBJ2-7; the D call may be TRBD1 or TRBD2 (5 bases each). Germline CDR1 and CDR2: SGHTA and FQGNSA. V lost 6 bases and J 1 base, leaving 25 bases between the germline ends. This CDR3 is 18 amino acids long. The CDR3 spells CASRSRPGTRWGSYEQYF. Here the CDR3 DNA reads TGTGCCAGCAGATCTAGACCGGGCACTCGTTGGGGGTCCTACGAGCAGTACTTC. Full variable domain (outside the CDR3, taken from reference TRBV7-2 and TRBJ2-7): GAGVSQSPSNKVTEKGKDVELRCDPISGHTALYWYRQSLGQGLEFLIYFQGNSAPDKSGLPSDRFSAERTGGSVSTLTIQRTQQEDSAVYLCASRSRPGTRWGSYEQYFGPGTRLTVT.

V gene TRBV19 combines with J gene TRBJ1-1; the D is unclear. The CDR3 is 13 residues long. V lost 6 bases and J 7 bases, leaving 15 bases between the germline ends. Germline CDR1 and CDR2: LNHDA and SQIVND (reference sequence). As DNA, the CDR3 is TGTGCCAGTAGAAGGGCCGATGGGGTTGAAGCTTTCTTT. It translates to CASRRADGVEAFF.

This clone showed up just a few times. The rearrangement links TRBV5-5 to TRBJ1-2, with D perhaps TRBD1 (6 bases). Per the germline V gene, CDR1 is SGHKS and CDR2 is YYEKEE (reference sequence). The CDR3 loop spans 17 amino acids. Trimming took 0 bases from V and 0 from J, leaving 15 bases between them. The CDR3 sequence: CASSLGLQGPANYGYTF. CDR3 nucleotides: TGTGCCAGCAGCTTGGGGCTACAGGGTCCGGCTAACTATGGCTACACCTTC.

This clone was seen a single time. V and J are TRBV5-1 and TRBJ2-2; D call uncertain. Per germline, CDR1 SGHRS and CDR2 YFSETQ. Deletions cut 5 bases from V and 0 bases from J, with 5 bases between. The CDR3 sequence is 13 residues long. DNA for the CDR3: TGCGCCAGCAGTGTAACGAACACCGGGGAGCTGTTTTTT. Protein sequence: CASSVTNTGELFF.

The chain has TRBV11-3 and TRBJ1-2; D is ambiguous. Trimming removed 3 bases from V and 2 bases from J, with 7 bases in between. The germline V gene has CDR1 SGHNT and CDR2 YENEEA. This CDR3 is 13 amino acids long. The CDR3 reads CASSLGRNYGYTF. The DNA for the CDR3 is TGTGCCAGCAGCTTGGGTCGAAACTATGGCTACACCTTC.

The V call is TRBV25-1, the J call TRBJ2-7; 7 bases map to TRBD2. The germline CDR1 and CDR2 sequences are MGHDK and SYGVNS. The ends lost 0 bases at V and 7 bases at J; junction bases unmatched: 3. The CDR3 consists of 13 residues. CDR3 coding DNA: TGTGCCAGCAGTGAATATGGGGGGGTTGAGCAGTACTTC. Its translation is CASSEYGGVEQYF.

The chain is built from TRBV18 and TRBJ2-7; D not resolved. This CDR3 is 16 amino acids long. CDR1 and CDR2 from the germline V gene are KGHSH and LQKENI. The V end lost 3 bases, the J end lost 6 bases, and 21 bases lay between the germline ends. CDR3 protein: CASSPTIHVLAGEQYF. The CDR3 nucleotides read TGTGCCAGCTCACCGACGATCCATGTCCTGGCTGGCGAGCAGTACTTC.

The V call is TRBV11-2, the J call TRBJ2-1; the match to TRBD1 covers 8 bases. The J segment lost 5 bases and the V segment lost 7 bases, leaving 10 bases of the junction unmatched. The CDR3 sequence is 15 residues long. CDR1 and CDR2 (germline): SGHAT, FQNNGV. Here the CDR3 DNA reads TGTGCCAGCACCGTACGGGACAGGAGCAACAATGAGCAGTTCTTC. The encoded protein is CASTVRDRSNNEQFF.

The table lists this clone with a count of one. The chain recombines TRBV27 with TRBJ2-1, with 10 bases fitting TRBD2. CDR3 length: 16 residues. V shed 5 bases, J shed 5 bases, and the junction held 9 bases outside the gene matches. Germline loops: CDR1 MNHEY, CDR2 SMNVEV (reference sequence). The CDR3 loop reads CASSGNSGRTHNEQFF. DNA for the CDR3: TGTGCCAGCAGTGGTAATAGCGGGAGGACGCACAATGAGCAGTTCTTC.